This T cell receptor (beta chain) was found in a study of blood T cell repertoires in COVID-19. Study-wide context: T cells, B-cell-depleted T cells, or PBMCs provided the cDNA or gDNA that served as material.

Participants' reported clinical history set cohort assignment. TCRdb's table, derived via immunoSEQ multiplex PCR, lists solely in-frame clones and lacks some. The sample holds 250,000 to 350,000 clones, 89% seen once. Trimming stripped 0 bases from V and 5 bases from J, with 17 bases between. Germline V CDR1 and CDR2: SEHNR, FQNEAQ (reference sequence). The CDR3 sequence is 17 residues long. The sequence derives from a woman aged 45-59 years who had been exposed to COVID-19. The chain is built from TRBV7-9 and TRBJ1-5; D may be TRBD1 (6 bases). The sequenced sample was PBMCs or T cells enriched from blood (not recorded which). This CDR3 reads CASSLAVEDSLDQPQHF. CDR3 nucleotide sequence: TGTGCCAGCAGCTTAGCGGTGGAGGACAGTCTGGATCAGCCCCAGCATTTT.